Following are 9 T cell receptor beta chains from one sample sequenced in a study of a mutant IDH1 vaccine in newly diagnosed glioma. Time point specified: week 35, safety follow-up. Alongside topical imiquimod, each dose of vaccine comprised 300 ug of mutant IDH1 20-mer peptide. For these receptors, no antigen is known. TCRdb's table, derived via immunoSEQ multiplex PCR, lists solely in-frame clones and lacks some. Of tens of thousands of clones in the sample, roughly 74% were seen once. The material sequenced was PBMCs, taken from a glioma patient whose treatment included an IDH1 peptide vaccine. The receptors come from a man aged 45 to 65 with glioma.

The CDR3 reads CASSPMGGTSGANVLTF. The CDR3 bases are TGTGCCAGCAGCCCGATGGGAGGAACCTCTGGGGCCAACGTCCTGACTTTC. V gene TRBV5-4 combines with J gene TRBJ2-6, with D possibly matching TRBD2 (6 bases). Germline V gene sequence: CDR1 SGHNT, CDR2 YYREEE (reference sequence). The CDR3 sequence is 17 residues long. V dropped 4 bases and J dropped 0 bases, with 14 bases sitting between them.

This clone was observed once. The J gene is TRBJ1-3, the V gene TRBV5-1; D gene uncertain. V was cut by 0 bases and J by 0 bases, with 7 bases left in between. From germline, CDR1 is SGHRS and CDR2 YFSETQ. The CDR3 loop spans 15 amino acids. The CDR3 spells CASSLGSVSGNTIYF. The CDR3 DNA reads as TGCGCCAGCAGCTTGGGGTCGGTCTCTGGAAACACCATATATTTT. Drawing the rest from reference TRBV5-1 and TRBJ1-3, the complete variable domain is KAGVTQTPRYLIKTRGQQVTLSCSPISGHRSVSWYQQTPGQGLQFLFEYFSETQRNKGNFPGRFSGRQFSNSRSEMNVSTLELGDSALYLCASSLGSVSGNTIYFGEGSWLTVV.

Only one count was recorded for this clone. The chain carries TRBV30 and TRBJ1-4; TRBD1 matches 7 bases. Germline CDR1 and CDR2: GTSNPN and SVGIG (reference sequence). V lost 1 base to trimming and J lost 5 bases; unmatched junction nucleotides: 10. This CDR3 contains 16 residues. DNA for the CDR3: TGTGCCTGGAGTGGGGTGTGGAGGGGGCGAAATGAAAAACTGTTTTTT. It translates to CAWSGVWRGRNEKLFF.

The sample holds one count of this clone. The chain recombines TRBV19 with TRBJ1-5; TRBD1 might be the D (5 bases). The CDR3 loop spans 13 amino acids. CDR1 is LNHDA, CDR2 SQIVND, per germline (reference sequence). V lost 9 bases and J 2 bases, leaving 11 bases between the germline ends. For the CDR3, the DNA is TGTGCCAGCAGCAGGGAGGGCAATCAGCCCCAGCATTTT. Translating gives CASSREGNQPQHF.

CDR3 sequence reads: CASPRSEGANGANVLTF. DNA of the CDR3: TGTGCCAGCCCGCGGTCGGAGGGGGCGAATGGGGCCAACGTCCTGACTTTC. The V gene is TRBV7-9, the J gene TRBJ2-6; D perhaps matches TRBD1 (7 bases). The CDR3 has 17 residues. Germline V lookup: CDR1 SEHNR, CDR2 FQNEAQ (reference sequence). The V gene lost 8 bases and the J gene lost 3 bases, with 20 bases spanning the gap.

Relative to its sample, this clone is medium-sized. The chain uses TRBV9 and TRBJ1-1; 10 bases match TRBD1. V lost 2 bases and J lost 2; bases outside the gene matches: 0. CDR1 and CDR2 (germline): SGDLS, YYNGEE. This CDR3 comprises 14 residues. In DNA, the CDR3 is TGTGCCAGCAGCGTGACAGGGGGCAACACTGAAGCTTTCTTT. Its translation is CASSVTGGNTEAFF.

The chain carries TRBV7-6 and TRBJ2-7; 7 bases agree with TRBD1. With 5 bases clipped from V and 5 bases from J, the junction kept 9 bases outside the gene matches. The CDR3 runs 14 residues. Looked up from germline, CDR1 is SGHVS and CDR2 is FNYEAQ. This chain's CDR3 is CASSARQGRDEQYF. As DNA, the CDR3 is TGTGCCAGCAGCGCGAGACAGGGCCGGGACGAGCAGTACTTC.

V usage is TRBV7-9 and J usage is TRBJ2-1; D not resolved. The germline gives CDR1 SEHNR, CDR2 FQNEAQ (reference sequence). CDR3 length: 16 residues. V lost 3 bases, J lost 0 bases, and 12 bases lay in between. CDR3 residues: CASSLAKFSSYNEQFF. For the CDR3, the DNA is TGTGCCAGCAGCTTGGCCAAATTCAGCTCCTACAATGAGCAGTTCTTC.

This clone was counted a single time. The rearrangement joins TRBV6-5 to TRBJ1-5; possibly TRBD1 for D (6 bases). Germline loops: CDR1 MNHEY, CDR2 SVGAGI. The V end was cut by 9 bases, the J end by 2 bases, with 11 bases between. This CDR3 has 13 residues. The DNA of the CDR3 is TGTGCCAGTCACGCAGGGGGCAATCAGCCCCAGCATTTT. Translation gives CASHAGGNQPQHF.